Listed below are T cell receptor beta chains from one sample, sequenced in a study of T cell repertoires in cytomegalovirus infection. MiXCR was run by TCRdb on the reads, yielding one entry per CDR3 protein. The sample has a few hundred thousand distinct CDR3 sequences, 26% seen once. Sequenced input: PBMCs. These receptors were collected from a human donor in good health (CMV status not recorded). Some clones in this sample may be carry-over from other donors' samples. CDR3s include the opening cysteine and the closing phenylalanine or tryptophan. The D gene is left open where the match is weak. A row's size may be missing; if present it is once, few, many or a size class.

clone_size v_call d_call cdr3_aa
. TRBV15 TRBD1 CATNRPGTGMGGYTF
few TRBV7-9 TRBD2 CASRGASGGNTGELFF
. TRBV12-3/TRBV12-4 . CASSLKAGPNTGELFF
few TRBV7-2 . CASSLTFRDRGAF
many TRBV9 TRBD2 CASSKSVAGVYTDTQYF
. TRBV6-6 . CASTDGPASGSNEQFF
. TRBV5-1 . CASSSGAGSQAEQYF
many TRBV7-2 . CASSLVTGTTETQYF
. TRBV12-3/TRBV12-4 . CASSLRRGAGLGAQHF
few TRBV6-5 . CASSYGRVGSHTEAFF
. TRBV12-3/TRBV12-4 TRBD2 CASSSMLLAGPTDTQYF
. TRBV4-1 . CASSQPRGGLNEQFF
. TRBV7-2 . CASSPAMKGEQFF
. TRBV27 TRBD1 CASSPGTGGHQPQHF
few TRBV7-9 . CASSPTAVDIQYF
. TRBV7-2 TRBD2 CASSFRGSRSYNEQFF
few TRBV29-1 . CSVTIAGTSSSEQFF
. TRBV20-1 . CSAGGDKRSYEQYF
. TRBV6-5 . CARGTDTQYF
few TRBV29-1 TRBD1 CSVVIQGNPTDTQYF
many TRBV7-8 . CASSLTQNTEAFF
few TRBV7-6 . CASSDAGVYTF
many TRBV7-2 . CASTNLGSEEGYTF